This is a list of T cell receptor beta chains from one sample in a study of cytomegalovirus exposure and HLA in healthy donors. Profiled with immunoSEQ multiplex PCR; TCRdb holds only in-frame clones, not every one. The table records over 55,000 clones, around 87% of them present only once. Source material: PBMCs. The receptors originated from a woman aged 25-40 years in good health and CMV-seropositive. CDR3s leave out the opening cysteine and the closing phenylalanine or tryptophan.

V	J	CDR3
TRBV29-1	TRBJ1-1	SALWTGNTEAF
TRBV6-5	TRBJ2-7	ASSLGLSEQY
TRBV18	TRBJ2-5	ASSPVRETQY
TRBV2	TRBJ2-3	ASMTTSGRWNTQY
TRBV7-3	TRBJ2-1	ASSPIPGQSSYNEQF
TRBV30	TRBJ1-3	AWRPLGGNTIY
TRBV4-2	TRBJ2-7	ASSQERSGASYEQY
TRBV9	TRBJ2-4	ASSVGGGSSKNIQY
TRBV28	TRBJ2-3	ASNTGGTDTQY
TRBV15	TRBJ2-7	ATSRDSSGSASYEQY
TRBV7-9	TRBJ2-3	ASSRLAGGWIEADTQY
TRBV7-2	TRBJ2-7	ASSLATGDYEQY
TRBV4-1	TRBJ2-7	ASSHGTNSYEQY
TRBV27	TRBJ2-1	ASIKTSGSFSYNEQF
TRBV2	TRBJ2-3	ASSFLTGSSTDTQY
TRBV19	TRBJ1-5	ASSMDRYQPQH